What follows is one TCR beta chain and its context. Sequencing of TCR beta was performed on blood CD8+ and CD4+ T cells. TEMRA cells underwent FACS enrichment and CD8+ and CD4+ T cells underwent negative isolation. The sample originates from a study of CD8 T cells in Susac syndrome. The length of the CDR3 is 14 residues. The V and J ends lost 6 bases and 12 bases, in that order; junction bases with no gene match: 17. CDR1 is MDHEN and CDR2 is SYDVKM in the germline V gene. Reverse transcription of 0.5 to 1 ug RNA was performed with random hexamers. With immunoSEQ multiplex PCR, TCR beta CDR3 was amplified across 54 Vbeta and 13 Jbeta. TCRdb independently ran MiXCR on the immunoSEQ multiplex PCR reads; one entry per CDR3 protein. Found here are some 120,000 distinct CDR3 sequences, 90% to 95% of them singletons; the top ten hold 0.12%.

Sample: CD4+ T cells from PBMCs. This receptor was taken from a human donor in good health. This sequence joins TRBV28 and TRBJ2-7; 7 bases fit TRBD1. CDR3 loop: CASSPGTAPLRGYF. In DNA, the CDR3 is TGTGCCAGCAGCCCCGGGACAGCTCCTCTTAGGGGGTACTTC.